This entry describes one T cell receptor beta chain. This clonotype was recorded at least ten times. Its antigen is not yet known. No base-level quality is on record; no much larger clone is a single base apart. The germline V gene (reference sequence) gives CDR1 as LGHDT and CDR2 as YNNKEL. V gives up 0 bases and J gives up 3 bases, and the segment between their germline ends measures 6 bases. Including cysteine and phenylalanine, the CDR3 has 14 amino acids. Only the CDR3 region is kept as DNA, spanning 42 bases read in frame from base 1. This specimen comes from a study of identical twins (dated by TCRdb to 2016 to 2017). Broadly, across the study: TCR alpha and beta repertoires from monozygotic twins, unrelated adults of various ages and cord blood were deep-sequenced to test whether fetal clonotypes persist. To rule out contamination, the twin experiments were replicated at different times with different library preparation protocols. Results and caveats for the whole study, not just this receptor: Invariant T cells such as MAIT and iNKT could partly confound zero-insertion analyses, although diverse VJ usage argued against such confounding for most clonotypes. Because the same donors could not be followed over many years, the conclusions depended on cross-sectional statistical analysis. The excess sharing between twins in beta out-of-frame sequences was weaker because fewer shared sequences reduced the signal-to-noise ratio. Recombination models systematically underestimated out-of-frame TCR alpha sharing in monozygotic twins but agreed with sharing between unrelated individuals. Abundant cord blood beta clonotypes had fewer insertions, young adult naive repertoires showed a similar but weaker trend, and memory repertoires showed no such trend. Out-of-frame TCR alpha sequences shared between twins showed an excess of low generation-probability sequences compared with coincidental sharing between unrelated individuals.

Only healthy Caucasian donors were included. The twin cohort consisted of three pairs of female monozygotic twins, all aged about 18 to 29 years. Miltenyi CD45RO+ enrichment and human naive T-cell isolation kits were used to isolate memory (CD45RO+) and naive T cells from PBMC. The library was built by means of 5' RACE. For sequencing, an Illumina HiSeq 2000 was employed. Template switching added a universal primer binding site, and the final cDNA carried a unique molecular identifier that allowed TCR cDNA molecules to be counted accurately. First-strand cDNA for TCR alpha and beta chains was synthesized from specific primers in the conserved constant-segment region. Each cDNA library was double barcoded, with a SMART-Mk sample barcode plus Illumina barcodes, to control for contamination. TruSeq adapter sequences along with Illumina sample barcodes were introduced in two successive PCR steps. The Illumina HiSeq platform was used with custom primers to sequence TCR alpha and beta cDNA libraries. The published analysis was carried out like this. Raw reads were processed with MiGEC to extract unique molecular identifiers, and MiXCR was used to determine CDR3 positions. Recombination models were inferred per individual with the repgenHMM and IGoR tools using an EM algorithm. The tcR package in R was used for shared clonotype analysis, with sharing normalized by the product of cloneset sizes. To study raw recombination without the effects of thymic and clonal selection, out-of-frame nonproductive sequences were analyzed. TCRdb applied fastp at Q25 and MiXCR to the public reads, then kept only in-frame beta chains. Entries are consolidated by CDR3 protein sequence, retaining the most common genes and DNA. In this record, the V and J calls reflect TCRdb's handling and not the investigators' own analysis. A total of fewer than 350,000 distinct CDR3 sequences appear in this sample, under 9% of them only once. 2% to 2.5% of the sample comes from the top ten.

This sample was shared with a second study, whose subject was yellow fever vaccine responses in identical twins. The second paper further reports: According to the authors, the vaccine-induced T cell response in identical twins seemed to be partly convergent and partly specific to each individual. The study precisely tracked vaccine-responding T cell clones in identical twins.

The source material was memory (CD45RO+) T cells sorted from blood. The cell subset or site label for this specimen denotes: CD45RO+ enriched T cells. The receptor's source is a woman under 30 in good health. The receptor chain draws on TRBV3-1 and TRBJ2-1; no D segment can be confidently identified. The DNA sequence is as follows: TGTGCCAGCAGCCAAGAAGGCATCTACAATGAGCAGTTCTTC. It is translated as CASSQEGIYNEQFF.